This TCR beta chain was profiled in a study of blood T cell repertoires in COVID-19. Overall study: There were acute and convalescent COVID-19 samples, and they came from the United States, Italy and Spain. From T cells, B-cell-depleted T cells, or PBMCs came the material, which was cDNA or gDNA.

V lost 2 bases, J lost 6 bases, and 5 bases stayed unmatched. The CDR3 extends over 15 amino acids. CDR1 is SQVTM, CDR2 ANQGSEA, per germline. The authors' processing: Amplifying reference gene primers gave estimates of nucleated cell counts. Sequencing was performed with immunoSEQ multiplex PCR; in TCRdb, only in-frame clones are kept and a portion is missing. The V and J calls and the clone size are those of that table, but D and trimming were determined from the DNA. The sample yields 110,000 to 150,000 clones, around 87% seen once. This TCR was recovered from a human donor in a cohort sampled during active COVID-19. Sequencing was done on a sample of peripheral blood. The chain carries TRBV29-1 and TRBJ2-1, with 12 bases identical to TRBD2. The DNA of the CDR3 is TGCAGCGTTGAATACAGGGGACTAGCGGGCAATGAGCAGTTCTTC. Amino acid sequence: CSVEYRGLAGNEQFF.